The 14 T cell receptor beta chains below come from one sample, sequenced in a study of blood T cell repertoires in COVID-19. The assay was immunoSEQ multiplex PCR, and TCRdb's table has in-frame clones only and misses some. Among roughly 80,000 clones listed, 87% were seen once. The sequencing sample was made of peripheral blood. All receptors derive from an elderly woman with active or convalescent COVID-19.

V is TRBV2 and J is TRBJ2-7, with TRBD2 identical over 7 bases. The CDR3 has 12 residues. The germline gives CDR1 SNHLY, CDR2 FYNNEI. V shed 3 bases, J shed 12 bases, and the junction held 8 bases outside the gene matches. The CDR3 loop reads CASSDRWGGTYF. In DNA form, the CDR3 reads TGTGCCAGCAGTGATAGGTGGGGGGGAACGTACTTC.

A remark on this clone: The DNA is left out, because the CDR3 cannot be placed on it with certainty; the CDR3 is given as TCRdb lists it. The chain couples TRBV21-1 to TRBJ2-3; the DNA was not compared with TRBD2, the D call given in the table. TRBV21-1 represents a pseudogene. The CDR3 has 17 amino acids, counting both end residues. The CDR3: CASSKGLVAGGTDTQYF.

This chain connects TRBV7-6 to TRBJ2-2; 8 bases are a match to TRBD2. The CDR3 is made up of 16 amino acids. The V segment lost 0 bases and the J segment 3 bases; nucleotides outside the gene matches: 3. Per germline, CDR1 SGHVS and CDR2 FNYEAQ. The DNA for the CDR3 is TGTGCCAGCAGCTTAGCGTCAGCGGGAGACACCGGGGAGCTGTTTTTT. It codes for CASSLASAGDTGELFF.

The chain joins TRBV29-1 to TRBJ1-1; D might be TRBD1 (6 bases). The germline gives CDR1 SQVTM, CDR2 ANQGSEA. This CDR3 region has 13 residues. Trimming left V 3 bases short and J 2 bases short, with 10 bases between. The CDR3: CSVDGGPNTEAFF. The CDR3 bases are TGCAGCGTTGATGGGGGCCCCAACACTGAAGCTTTCTTT.

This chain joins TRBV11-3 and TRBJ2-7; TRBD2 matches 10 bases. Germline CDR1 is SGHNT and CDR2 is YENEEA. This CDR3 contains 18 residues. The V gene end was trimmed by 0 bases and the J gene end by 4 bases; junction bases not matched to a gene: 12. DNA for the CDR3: TGTGCCAGCAGCTTAGAGCTCCGCGATCTAGCGGGGGATTACGAGCAGTACTTC. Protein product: CASSLELRDLAGDYEQYF.

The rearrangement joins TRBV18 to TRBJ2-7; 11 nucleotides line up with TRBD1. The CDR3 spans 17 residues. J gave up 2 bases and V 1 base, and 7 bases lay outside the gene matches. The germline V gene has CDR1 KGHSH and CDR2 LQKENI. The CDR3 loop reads CASSPRTDRGLTYEQYF. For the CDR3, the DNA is TGTGCCAGCTCACCACGAACGGACAGGGGGCTAACCTACGAGCAGTACTTC.

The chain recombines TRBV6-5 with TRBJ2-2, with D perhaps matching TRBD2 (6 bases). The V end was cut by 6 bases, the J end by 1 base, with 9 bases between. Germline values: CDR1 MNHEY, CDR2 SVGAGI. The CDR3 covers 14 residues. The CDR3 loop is CASRISGNTGELFF. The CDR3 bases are TGTGCCAGCAGAATTAGCGGGAACACCGGGGAGCTGTTTTTT.

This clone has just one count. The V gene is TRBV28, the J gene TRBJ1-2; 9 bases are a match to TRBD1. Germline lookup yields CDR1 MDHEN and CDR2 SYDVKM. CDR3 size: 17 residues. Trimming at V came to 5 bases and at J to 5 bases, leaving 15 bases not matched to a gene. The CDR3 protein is CASSTTGWDRVKYGYTF. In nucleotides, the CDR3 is TGTGCCAGCAGTACAACCGGCTGGGACAGGGTTAAATATGGCTACACCTTC.

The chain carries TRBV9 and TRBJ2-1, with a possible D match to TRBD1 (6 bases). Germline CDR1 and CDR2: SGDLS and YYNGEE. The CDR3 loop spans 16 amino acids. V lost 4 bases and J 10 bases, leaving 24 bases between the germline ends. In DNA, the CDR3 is TGTGCCAGCAGCAGAGACCAGGGGCCCTATTACGGAGAGCAGTTCTTC. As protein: CASSRDQGPYYGEQFF.

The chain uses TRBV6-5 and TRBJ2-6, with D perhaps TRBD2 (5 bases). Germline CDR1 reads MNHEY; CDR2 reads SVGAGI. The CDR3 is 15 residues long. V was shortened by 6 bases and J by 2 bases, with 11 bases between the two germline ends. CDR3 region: CASSRTGTGANVLTF. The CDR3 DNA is TGTGCCAGCAGCCGAACCGGGACTGGGGCCAACGTCCTGACTTTC.

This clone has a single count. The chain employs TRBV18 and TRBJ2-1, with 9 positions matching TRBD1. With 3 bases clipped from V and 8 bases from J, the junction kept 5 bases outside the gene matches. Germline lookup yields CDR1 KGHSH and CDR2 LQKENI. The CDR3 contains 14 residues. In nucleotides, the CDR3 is TGTGCCAGCTCACCTTGGGACAGGGAGGATGAGCAGTTCTTC. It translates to CASSPWDREDEQFF.

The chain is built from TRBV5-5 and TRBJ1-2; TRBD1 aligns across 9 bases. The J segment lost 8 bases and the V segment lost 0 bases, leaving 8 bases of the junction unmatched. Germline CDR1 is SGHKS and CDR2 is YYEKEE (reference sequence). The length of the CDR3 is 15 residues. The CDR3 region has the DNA TGTGCCAGCAGCTTGGTCGCACAGGGGGCGTACGGCTACACCTTC. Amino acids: CASSLVAQGAYGYTF.

CDR3 in DNA: TGCGCCAGCAGCCAAGCAGGGACAGGGACCGAGCAGTACTTC. Residues: CASSQAGTGTEQYF. The V and J genes are TRBV4-3 and TRBJ2-7; 9 bases are shared with TRBD1. The CDR3 runs to 14 residues. CDR1 and CDR2 (germline): LGHNA, YSLEER. Trimming cost V 1 base and J 6 bases; bases outside gene matches: 4.

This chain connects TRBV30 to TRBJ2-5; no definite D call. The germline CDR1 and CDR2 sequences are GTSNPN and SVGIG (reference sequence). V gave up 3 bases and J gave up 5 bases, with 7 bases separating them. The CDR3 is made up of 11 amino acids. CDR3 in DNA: TGTGCCTGGAGAAATGGCGAGACCCAGTACTTC. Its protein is CAWRNGETQYF.